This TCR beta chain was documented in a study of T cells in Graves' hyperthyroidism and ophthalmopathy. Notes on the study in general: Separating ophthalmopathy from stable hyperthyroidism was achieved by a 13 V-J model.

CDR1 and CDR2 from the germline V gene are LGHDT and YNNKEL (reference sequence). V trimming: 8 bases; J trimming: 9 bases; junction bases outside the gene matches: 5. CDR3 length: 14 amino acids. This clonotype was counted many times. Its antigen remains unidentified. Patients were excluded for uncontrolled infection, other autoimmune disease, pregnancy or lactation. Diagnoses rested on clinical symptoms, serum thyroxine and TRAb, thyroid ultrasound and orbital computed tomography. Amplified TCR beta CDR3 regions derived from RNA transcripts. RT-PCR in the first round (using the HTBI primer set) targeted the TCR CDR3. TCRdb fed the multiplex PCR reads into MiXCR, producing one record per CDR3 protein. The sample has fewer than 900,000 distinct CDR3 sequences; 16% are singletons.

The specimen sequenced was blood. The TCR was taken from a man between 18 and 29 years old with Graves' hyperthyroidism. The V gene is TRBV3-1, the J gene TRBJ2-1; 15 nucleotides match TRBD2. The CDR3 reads CASEGLAGGSEQFF. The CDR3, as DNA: TGTGCCAGCGAGGGACTAGCGGGAGGCAGTGAGCAGTTCTTC.